This T cell receptor beta chain came from a study of shared T cell receptors in the human thymus. TCRdb keeps only in-frame clones here, not all; method: immunoSEQ multiplex PCR. This sample has almost 550,000 clones, with about 84% found just once. The CDR3 extends over 17 amino acids. Germline-derived CDR1 and CDR2 are SNHLY and FYNNEI. The trim removed 3 bases at V and 0 bases at J, leaving 1 base unmatched. In addition, the sample was reused for a study of human thymus T cells. That paper notes: The donor group consisted of healthy Finnish infants who were having corrective surgery for congenital heart defects. Thymic samples were excised during corrective heart operations. Across thymic and blood repertoires, the usage of V and J genes appeared to be biased. Unrelated individuals were reported by related research to share highly overlapping thymic repertoires.

The receptor comes from a boy younger than two with a congenital heart defect. The sequenced material came from thymocytes. J is TRBJ2-1 and V is TRBV2; 14 bases line up with TRBD2. In nucleotides, the CDR3 is TGTGCCAGCAGTGAGACTAGCGGGAGGGCCTCCTACAATGAGCAGTTCTTC. Its protein is CASSETSGRASYNEQFF.